These 15 T cell receptor beta chains came from one sample sequenced in a study of T cells in localized non-small cell lung cancer. Sequencing was performed with immunoSEQ multiplex PCR; in TCRdb, only in-frame clones are kept and a portion is missing. The sample lists tens of thousands of clones; about 90% were seen once. Sequenced here: peripheral blood, sampled before any cancer treatment. The receptor set was obtained from a female donor over 55 with stage I lung adenocarcinoma.

CDR3 DNA sequence: TGTGCCAGCCGACGAGACAGGGCTTCGGTCTATGGCTACACCTTC. Its translation: CASRRDRASVYGYTF. The chain links TRBV6-5 to TRBJ1-2; TRBD1 matches at 7 bases. The CDR3 sequence is 15 residues long. The germline CDR1 and CDR2 sequences are MNHEY and SVGAGI. Germline trimming cut 8 bases from V and 4 bases from J; bases unmatched to any gene: 13.

The V call is TRBV7-2, the J call TRBJ2-5; TRBD2 aligns across 13 bases. This CDR3 comprises 17 residues. The trim removed 8 bases at V and 7 bases at J, leaving 16 bases unmatched. In germline, CDR1 is SGHTA, CDR2 FQGNSA. As DNA, the CDR3 is TGTGCCAGCGTCCGGGACATTGGACTAGCGGGGGAGGTGACCCAGTACTTC. It translates to CASVRDIGLAGEVTQYF.

The gene calls are TRBV4-1 and TRBJ2-7, with a weak D call TRBD2 (6 bases). The CDR3 is 15 amino acids. Germline lookup yields CDR1 MGHRA and CDR2 YSYEKL. Trimming stripped 4 bases from V and 4 bases from J, with 17 bases between. CDR3 amino acids: CASSPHIRGGYEQYF. In DNA form, the CDR3 reads TGCGCCAGCAGCCCCCACATTCGAGGAGGGTACGAGCAGTACTTC.

This chain links TRBV5-1 with TRBJ2-3, with D possibly called TRBD1 or TRBD2 (5 bases each). There are 14 residues in the CDR3. Looked up from germline, CDR1 is SGHRS and CDR2 is YFSETQ. Trimming took 4 bases from V and 5 from J, leaving 14 bases between them. The CDR3 loop is CASSPGRVRDTQYF. The DNA for the CDR3 is TGCGCCAGCAGCCCGGGACGAGTCCGAGATACGCAGTATTTT.

V and J are TRBV10-3 and TRBJ1-1, with D possibly matching TRBD1 (5 bases). V lost 10 bases, J lost 3 bases, and 15 bases lay in between. This CDR3 has 13 amino acids. Germline assignment: CDR1 ENHRY and CDR2 SYGVKD. The CDR3 bases are TGTGCCACCCGGGGCAACGAGGACACTGAAGCTTTCTTT. Protein product: CATRGNEDTEAFF.

The sample holds a few counts of this clone. The chain recombines TRBV30 with TRBJ1-1; D uncertain. CDR3 length equals 13 residues. Germline assignment: CDR1 GTSNPN and CDR2 SVGIG (reference sequence). V was clipped by 1 base and J by 5 bases, with 11 bases between them. CDR3 in amino acids: CAWSEGSGTEAFF. Written as DNA, the CDR3 is TGTGCCTGGAGTGAAGGTTCCGGAACTGAAGCTTTCTTT.

The chain has TRBV28 and TRBJ1-1; maybe TRBD1 (5 bases). This CDR3 contains 12 residues. The ends were cut back, 10 bases at V and 1 base at J, with 10 bases in the middle. Germline V gene lookup returns CDR1 MDHEN and CDR2 SYDVKM. CDR3 in amino acids: CATCGGNTEAFF. The CDR3 bases are TGTGCCACCTGCGGGGGGAACACTGAAGCTTTCTTT.

The chain carries TRBV13 and TRBJ2-2; D gene uncertain. Looked up from germline, CDR1 is PRHDT and CDR2 is FYEKMQ (reference sequence). V was trimmed by 5 bases and J by 3 bases, leaving 7 bases between them. This CDR3 comprises 13 residues. The CDR3 sequence: CASSHRDTGELFF. In DNA form, the CDR3 reads TGTGCCAGCAGCCACCGGGACACCGGGGAGCTGTTTTTT. Combining the CDR3 with reference TRBV13 and TRBJ2-2 gives the whole variable domain AAGVIQSPRHLIKEKRETATLKCYPIPRHDTVYWYQQGPGQDPQFLISFYEKMQSDKGSIPDRFSAQQFSDYHSELNMSSLELGDSALYFCASSHRDTGELFFGEGSRLTVL.

The chain joins TRBV6-6 to TRBJ1-2; D unresolved. Germline V lookup: CDR1 MNHNY, CDR2 SVGAGI (reference sequence). V dropped 6 bases and J dropped 5 bases, with 7 bases sitting between them. This CDR3 spans 11 amino acids. The CDR3 bases are TGTGCCAGCAGCGAGACTTATGGCTACACCTTC. It translates to CASSETYGYTF.

The chain combines TRBV27 with TRBJ2-7; 11 nucleotides align to TRBD2. In germline, CDR1 is MNHEY, CDR2 SMNVEV (reference sequence). J gave up 4 bases and V 5 bases, and 7 bases lay outside the gene matches. The CDR3 length is 15 residues. The CDR3 loop reads CASSIAGGRMYEQYF. The CDR3, as DNA: TGTGCCAGCAGTATAGCGGGGGGGCGCATGTACGAGCAGTACTTC.

The gene calls are TRBV7-8 and TRBJ1-3; D is unclear. Germline V CDR1 and CDR2: SGHVS, FQNEAQ. Trimming took off 1 base at V and 0 bases at J, with 7 bases between the two ends. The CDR3 is made up of 15 amino acids. The CDR3 DNA is TGTGCCAGCAGCTTAGGGACCAACTCTGGAAACACCATATATTTT. Protein product: CASSLGTNSGNTIYF.

The J gene is TRBJ1-5, the V gene TRBV30; 8 nucleotides line up with TRBD1. The V gene's germline CDR1 is GTSNPN and CDR2 SVGIG (reference sequence). Trimming at V came to 5 bases and at J to 2 bases, leaving 8 bases not matched to a gene. The CDR3 is made up of 15 amino acids. CDR3: CAWQTRGPGNQPQHF. CDR3 bases: TGTGCCTGGCAAACCAGGGGGCCCGGCAATCAGCCCCAGCATTTT. Full variable domain (remainder filled in from reference TRBV30 and TRBJ1-5): SQTIHQWPATLVQPVGSPLSLECTVEGTSNPNLYWYRQAAGRGLQLLFYSVGIGQISSEVPQNLSASRPQDRQFILSSKKLLLSDSGFYLCAWQTRGPGNQPQHFGDGTRLSIL.

V is TRBV5-1 and J is TRBJ1-2; D is uncertain. The V end was cut by 2 bases, the J end by 6 bases, with 8 bases between. CDR1 is SGHRS and CDR2 is YFSETQ in the germline V gene. CDR3 length equals 12 residues. This CDR3 is CASSFQRDGYTF. The CDR3 bases are TGCGCCAGCAGCTTTCAGAGGGATGGCTACACCTTC.

This clone was detected once. The V gene is TRBV10-2, the J gene TRBJ2-5; 7 nucleotides match TRBD1. Germline CDR1 and CDR2: WSHSY and SAAADI. This CDR3 region has 14 residues. The V gene end was trimmed by 6 bases and the J gene end by 2 bases; junction bases not matched to a gene: 6. As DNA, the CDR3 is TGCGCCAGCAGATCCGGGACAGCACAAGAGACCCAGTACTTC. Translation gives CASRSGTAQETQYF.

The chain has TRBV9 and TRBJ1-1; possibly TRBD1 for D (5 bases). The CDR3 covers 14 residues. Per the germline V gene, CDR1 is SGDLS and CDR2 is YYNGEE. Trimming stripped 0 bases from V and 6 bases from J, with 12 bases between. The CDR3 reads CASSVEPQGAEAFF. DNA for the CDR3: TGTGCCAGCAGCGTAGAACCTCAGGGAGCTGAAGCTTTCTTT.